Each of the 6 T cell receptor beta chains below was sequenced from the same sample in a study of multiple sclerosis patients with progressive multifocal leukoencephalopathy (dated by TCRdb to about 2019). The library was obtained by the immunoSEQ multiplex PCR assay. TCRdb took over this immuneACCESS table, retaining in-frame rearrangements with V and J assigned. Such tables are incomplete; in checked studies, under half of the missing clones stem from an unresolved V gene, and the remainder is unexplained. The sample includes tens of thousands of clones, with 80% to 95% observed a single time. Clones ranked in the top ten supply less than 2.5% of the sample. Sample time point, as interpreted from the label and publication: before natalizumab initiation. Sequencing was done on a sample of PBMCs. Receptors originate from a young man with multiple sclerosis.

The genes are TRBV19 and TRBJ1-1; a weak D match, TRBD1 (6 bases). The germline CDR1 and CDR2 sequences are LNHDA and SQIVND (reference sequence). The length of the CDR3 is 14 residues. V was clipped by 3 bases and J by 11 bases, with 19 bases between them. The CDR3 sequence is CASSIGGWSGEAFF. CDR3 DNA: TGTGCCAGTAGTATCGGGGGCTGGTCCGGAGAGGCTTTCTTT.

The chain combines TRBV2 with TRBJ2-7; a possible D gene is TRBD1 (6 bases). Germline V CDR1 and CDR2: SNHLY, FYNNEI. The CDR3 has 14 amino acids. V was pared by 6 bases and J by 2 bases, with 14 bases between. CDR3 residues: CASSATGFTYEQYF. Here the CDR3 DNA reads TGTGCCAGCAGCGCTACAGGGTTTACCTACGAGCAGTACTTC.

The rearrangement links TRBV12-2 to TRBJ2-7; TRBD2, the table's D call, was not compared with the DNA. TRBV12-2 is classified as a pseudogene. The CDR3 runs 16 residues. The CDR3 sequence is CEPRRGTGAFGYEQYV. The DNA for the CDR3 is TGTGAACCCAGGCGGGGGACGGGAGCTTTCGGGTACGAGCAGTACGTC.

The rearrangement uses TRBV6-5 and TRBJ2-3; TRBD2 is a possible D gene (6 bases). Trimming pared 5 bases from V and 14 bases from J, leaving 17 bases between. CDR3 length: 12 residues. Looked up from germline, CDR1 is MNHEY and CDR2 is SVGAGI. The CDR3 DNA reads as TGTGCCAGCAGTCCTGGGAGGTCCCGGTGGTATTTT. As protein: CASSPGRSRWYF.

The chain couples TRBV2 to TRBJ1-2; 8 bases line up with TRBD1. Per the germline V gene, CDR1 is SNHLY and CDR2 is FYNNEI. J was trimmed by 8 bases and V by 0 bases; bases with no gene match: 11. The CDR3 sequence is 16 residues long. In DNA, the CDR3 is TGTGCCAGCAGTGAAGCGCTTCAGGCCAGGGGGCACGGCTACACCTTC. Its protein is CASSEALQARGHGYTF. The complete variable domain, with remaining parts taken from reference TRBV2 and TRBJ1-2, reads EPEVTQTPSHQVTQMGQEVILRCVPISNHLYFYWYRQILGQKVEFLVSFYNNEISEKSEIFDDQFSVERPDGSNFTLKIRSTKLEDSAMYFCASSEALQARGHGYTFGSGTRLTVV.

This sequence joins TRBV5-4 and TRBJ2-7, with D tentatively TRBD1 or TRBD2 (5 bases each). Germline loops: CDR1 SGHNT, CDR2 YYREEE (reference sequence). Trimming shortened V by 4 bases and J by 4 bases, and 15 bases separated the two germline ends. The CDR3 contains 14 residues. The CDR3 here is CASSRPGPGYEQYF. The CDR3 bases are TGTGCCAGCAGCCGCCCGGGACCGGGTTACGAGCAGTACTTC.